The present T cell receptor beta chain was sequenced within a study of shared T cell receptors in the human thymus. This table comes from immunoSEQ multiplex PCR, and its TCRdb copy is limited to in-frame clones, with some not included. The data show more than 300,000 clones, 95% seen once. The CDR3 covers 17 residues. Per the germline V gene, CDR1 is LNHNV and CDR2 is YYDKDF (reference sequence). V was pared by 2 bases and J by 7 bases, with 22 bases between. The chain is built from TRBV15 and TRBJ2-3; TRBD1 might be the D (5 bases). Material for sequencing was thymocytes. This TCR was recovered from a human donor. CDR3 in DNA: TGTGCCACCAGCAGATCCCCCCCCAGACAGAACGTGTATACGCAGTATTTT. This translates into CATSRSPPRQNVYTQYF.